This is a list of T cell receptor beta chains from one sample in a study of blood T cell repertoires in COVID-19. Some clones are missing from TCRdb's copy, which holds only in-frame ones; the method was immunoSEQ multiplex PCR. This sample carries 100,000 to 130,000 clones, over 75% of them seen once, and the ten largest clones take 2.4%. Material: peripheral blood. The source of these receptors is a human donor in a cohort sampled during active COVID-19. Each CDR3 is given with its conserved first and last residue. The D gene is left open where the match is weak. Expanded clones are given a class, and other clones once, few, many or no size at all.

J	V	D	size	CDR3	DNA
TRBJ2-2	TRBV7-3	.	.	CASSFGGPNTGELFF	TGTGCCAGCAGCTTCGGAGGCCCGAACACCGGGGAGCTGTTTTTT
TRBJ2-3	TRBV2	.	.	CASSEAGPVADTQYF	TGTGCCAGCAGTGAAGCGGGGCCTGTGGCAGATACGCAGTATTTT
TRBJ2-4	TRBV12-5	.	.	CASGSGLAKNIQYF	TGTGCTAGTGGGTCCGGACTAGCCAAAAACATTCAGTACTTC
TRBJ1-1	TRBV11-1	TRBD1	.	CASRDRDLNTEAFF	TGTGCCAGCAGGGACAGGGACTTGAACACTGAAGCTTTCTTT
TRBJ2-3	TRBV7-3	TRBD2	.	CASSLYAGDGTDTQYF	TGTGCCAGCAGCTTATATGCGGGGGACGGCACAGATACGCAGTATTTT
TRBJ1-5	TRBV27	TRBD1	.	CASSLGTGIQPQHF	TGTGCCAGCAGTTTGGGGACAGGGATCCAGCCCCAGCATTTT
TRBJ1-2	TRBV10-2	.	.	CASSGTGGYGYTF	TGCGCCAGCAGCGGGACTGGGGGATATGGCTACACCTTC
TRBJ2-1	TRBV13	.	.	CASSLACNEQFF	TGTGCCAGCAGCTTAGCTTGCAATGAGCAGTTCTTC
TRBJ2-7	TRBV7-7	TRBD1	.	CASSLGTGETYEQYF	TGTGCTAGCAGCTTAGGGACAGGGGAGACCTACGAGCAGTACTTC
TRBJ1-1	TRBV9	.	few	CASSGPSGQGGTEAFF	TGTGCCAGCAGCGGGCCCAGTGGCCAGGGAGGGACTGAAGCTTTCTTT
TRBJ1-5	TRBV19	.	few	CASSIGGAFQPQHF	TGTGCCAGTAGTATTGGGGGGGCTTTTCAGCCCCAGCATTTT
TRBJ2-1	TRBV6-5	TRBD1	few	CASSRTGNNEQFF	TGTGCCAGCAGTCGGACAGGGAATAATGAGCAGTTCTTC
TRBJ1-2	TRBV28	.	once	CASSLQRANYGYTF	TGTGCCAGCAGTTTGCAGCGAGCTAACTATGGCTACACCTTC
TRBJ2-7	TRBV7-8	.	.	CASSLSTVYEQYF	TGTGCCAGCAGCCTCTCGACAGTTTACGAGCAGTACTTC
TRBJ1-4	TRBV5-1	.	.	CASSSSLNEKLFF	TGCGCCAGCAGCTCGTCCCTTAATGAAAAACTGTTTTTT
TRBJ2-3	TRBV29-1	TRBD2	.	CSAYWRGLSTDTQYF	TGCAGCGCCTATTGGCGGGGACTATCCACAGATACGCAGTATTTT
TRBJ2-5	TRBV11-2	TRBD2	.	CASSPRLAGVSETQYF	TGTGCCAGCAGCCCGCGACTAGCGGGGGTTTCGGAGACCCAGTACTTC
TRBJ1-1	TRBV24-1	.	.	CATSATTNEAFF	TGTGCCACCAGTGCAACCACTAATGAAGCTTTCTTT
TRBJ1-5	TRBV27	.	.	CASSHSRQNSNQPQHF	TGTGCCAGCAGTCACTCCCGACAGAATAGCAATCAGCCCCAGCATTTT
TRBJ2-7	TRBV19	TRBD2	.	CASSDGTSGTYEQYF	TGTGCCAGTAGCGACGGAACTAGCGGGACCTACGAGCAGTACTTC
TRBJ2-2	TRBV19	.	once	CASSSQGGTGELFF	TGTGCCAGTAGCTCCCAGGGAGGCACCGGGGAGCTGTTTTTT
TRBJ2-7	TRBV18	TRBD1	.	CASSPLAGTGASEQYF	TGTGCCAGCTCACCCCTGGCCGGGACAGGGGCAAGTGAGCAGTACTTC
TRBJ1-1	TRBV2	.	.	CASSEQGSQTEAFF	TGTGCCAGCAGTGAACAAGGGAGTCAAACTGAAGCTTTCTTT
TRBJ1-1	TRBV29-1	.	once	CSVYEHRAEAFF	TGCAGCGTTTATGAACACAGGGCTGAAGCTTTCTTT
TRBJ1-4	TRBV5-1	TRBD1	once	CASKQGEKLFF	TGCGCCAGCAAACAGGGGGAAAAACTGTTTTTT
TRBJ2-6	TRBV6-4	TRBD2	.	CASSDRGGSGANVLTF	TGTGCCAGCAGTGACCGGGGGGGCTCTGGGGCCAACGTCCTGACTTTC
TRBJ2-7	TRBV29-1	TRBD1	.	CSVGTGGEQYF	TGCAGCGTTGGGACAGGGGGCGAGCAGTACTTC
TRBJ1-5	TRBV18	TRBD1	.	CASSNGQVSQPQHF	TGTGCCAGCTCAAACGGACAGGTATCTCAGCCCCAGCATTTT
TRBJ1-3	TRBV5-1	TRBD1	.	CASSLTGAGNTIYF	TGCGCCAGCAGCTTGACAGGGGCTGGAAACACCATATATTTT
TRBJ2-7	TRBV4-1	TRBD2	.	CASSQDLAVPYEQYF	TGCGCCAGCAGCCAAGATCTAGCGGTGCCCTACGAGCAGTACTTC
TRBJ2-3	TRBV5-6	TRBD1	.	CASSWDRVLGLSDTQYF	TGTGCCAGCAGCTGGGACAGGGTCCTTGGCCTTTCGGATACGCAGTATTTT
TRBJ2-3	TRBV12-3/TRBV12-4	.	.	CASGRGIGGTQYF	TGTGCCAGCGGCAGGGGTATAGGTGGGACGCAGTATTTT
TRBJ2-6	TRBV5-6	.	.	CASSRTGWGEANVLTF	TGTGCCAGCAGCCGGACAGGTTGGGGGGAGGCCAACGTCCTGACTTTC
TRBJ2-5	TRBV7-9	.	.	CASSLLQGQETQYF	TGTGCCAGCAGCTTATTACAGGGACAAGAGACCCAGTACTTC
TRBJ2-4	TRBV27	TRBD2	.	CASSLKASGPGWVAKNIQYF	TGTGCCAGCAGTTTAAAGGCTAGCGGACCAGGTTGGGTAGCCAAAAACATTCAGTACTTC
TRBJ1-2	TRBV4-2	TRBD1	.	CASSQEGGTGGWDGYTF	TGTGCCAGCAGCCAAGAGGGAGGGACAGGGGGTTGGGATGGCTACACCTTC
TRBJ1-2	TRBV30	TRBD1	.	CAWSSTGNSNYGYTF	TGTGCCTGGAGTTCGACAGGGAACAGTAACTATGGCTACACCTTC
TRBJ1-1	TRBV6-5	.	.	CASRPDRLNTEAFF	TGTGCCAGCAGGCCGGACAGATTGAACACTGAAGCTTTCTTT
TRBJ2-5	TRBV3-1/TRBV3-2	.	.	CASSQLPRWETQYF	TGTGCCAGCAGCCAATTACCTAGGTGGGAGACCCAGTACTTC
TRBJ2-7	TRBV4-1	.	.	CASSQVPGLHYEQYF	TGCGCCAGCAGCCAAGTTCCGGGACTCCACTACGAGCAGTACTTC
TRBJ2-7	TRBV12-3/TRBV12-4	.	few	CASSWAKGYEQYF	TGTGCCAGCAGTTGGGCGAAGGGGTACGAGCAGTACTTC
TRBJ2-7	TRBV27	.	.	CASSFIGVKHEQYF	TGTGCCAGCAGTTTTATAGGGGTAAAGCACGAGCAGTACTTC
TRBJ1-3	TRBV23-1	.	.	CASSQSEGVGVPGNTIYF	TGCGCCAGCAGTCAATCCGAGGGAGTTGGGGTACCTGGAAACACCATATATTTT
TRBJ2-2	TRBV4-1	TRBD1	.	CASSQTQGANTGELFF	TGCGCCAGCAGCCAGACGCAGGGGGCGAACACCGGGGAGCTGTTTTTT
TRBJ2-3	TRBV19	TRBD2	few	CASSLAGGSTDTQYF	TGTGCCAGTAGTCTAGCGGGAGGGAGCACAGATACGCAGTATTTT
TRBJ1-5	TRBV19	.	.	CAIGGNQPQHF	TGTGCCATAGGGGGAAATCAGCCCCAGCATTTT
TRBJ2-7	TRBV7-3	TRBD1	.	CASSRGQGYEQYF	TGTGCCAGCAGCCGGGGACAGGGCTACGAGCAGTACTTC
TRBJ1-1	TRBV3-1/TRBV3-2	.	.	CASSLGGVNTEAFF	TGTGCCAGCAGCCTCGGGGGTGTAAACACTGAAGCTTTCTTT
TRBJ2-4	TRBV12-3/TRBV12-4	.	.	CASRNGAKNIQYF	TGTGCCTCCCGCAACGGAGCCAAAAACATTCAGTACTTC
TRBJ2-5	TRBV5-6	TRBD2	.	CASSSLGTIEETQYF	TGTGCCAGCAGCTCTCTCGGGACTATTGAAGAGACCCAGTACTTC
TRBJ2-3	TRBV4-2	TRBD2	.	CASSQSGTSTDTQYF	TGTGCCAGCAGCCAGAGCGGGACTAGCACAGATACGCAGTATTTT
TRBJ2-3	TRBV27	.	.	CASSLAGTDTQYF	TGTGCCAGCAGTTTAGCGGGCACAGATACGCAGTATTTT